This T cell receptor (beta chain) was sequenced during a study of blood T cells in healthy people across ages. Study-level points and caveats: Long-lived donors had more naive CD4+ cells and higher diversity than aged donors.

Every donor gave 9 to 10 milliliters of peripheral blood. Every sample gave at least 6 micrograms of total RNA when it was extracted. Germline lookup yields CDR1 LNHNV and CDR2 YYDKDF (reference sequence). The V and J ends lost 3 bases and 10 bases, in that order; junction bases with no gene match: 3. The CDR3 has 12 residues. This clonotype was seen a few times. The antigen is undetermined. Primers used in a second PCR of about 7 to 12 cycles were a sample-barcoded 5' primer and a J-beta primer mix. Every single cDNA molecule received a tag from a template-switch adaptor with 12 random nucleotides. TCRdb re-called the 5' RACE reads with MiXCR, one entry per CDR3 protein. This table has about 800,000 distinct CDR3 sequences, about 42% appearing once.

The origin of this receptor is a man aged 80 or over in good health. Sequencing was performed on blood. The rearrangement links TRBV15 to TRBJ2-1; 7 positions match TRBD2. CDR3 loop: CATSRGGTEQFF. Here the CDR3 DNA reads TGTGCCACCAGCAGGGGGGGGACCGAGCAGTTCTTC.